This is a list of T cell receptor beta chains from one sample in a study of CD8+ T cells in alopecia areata. The assay was immunoSEQ multiplex PCR, and TCRdb's table has in-frame clones only and misses some. The sample contains about 200,000 clones, 50% to 60% of which appear only once. Sample: CD4+ T cells sorted from blood, taken at week 0. The receptor set was obtained from a human donor with alopecia areata. The CDR3 runs from the conserved cysteine through the conserved F or W. The D gene is left open where the match is weak. Size values are once, few and many counts, or a class for expanded clones, and some rows have none.

d_gene,v_gene,abundance,j_gene,CDR3aa,CDR3nt
.,TRBV7-8,.,TRBJ2-3,CASSLGAGKPSDTQYF,TGTGCCAGCAGCTTAGGGGCAGGGAAGCCGTCAGATACGCAGTATTTT
.,TRBV27,many,TRBJ1-1,CASSRGTEAFF,TGTGCCAGCAGTCGGGGGACTGAAGCTTTCTTT
.,TRBV7-9,few,TRBJ2-7,CASSLASAGINEQYF,TGTGCCAGCAGCTTAGCCTCCGCAGGGATTAACGAGCAGTACTTC
TRBD2,TRBV7-2,many,TRBJ2-1,CASSLVAGGTYNEQFF,TGTGCCAGCAGCTTAGTAGCGGGGGGGACCTACAATGAGCAGTTCTTC
TRBD1,TRBV27,.,TRBJ1-5,CASRPGQENQPQHF,TGTGCCAGCAGACCCGGACAGGAAAATCAGCCCCAGCATTTT
.,TRBV7-9,.,TRBJ2-7,CASSYTRVGAYEQYF,TGTGCCAGCAGCTACACGAGGGTAGGCGCCTACGAGCAGTACTTC
TRBD2,TRBV5-1,.,TRBJ2-5,CASSSGRGQETQYF,TGCGCCAGCAGCTCCGGGCGGGGGCAAGAGACCCAGTACTTC
.,TRBV9,once,TRBJ1-2,CASSPSGFRILGYTF,TGTGCCAGCAGCCCATCGGGGTTCAGGATCTTGGGTTACACCTTC
.,TRBV10-2,few,TRBJ2-6,CASRPGSGANVLTF,TGCGCCAGCAGACCAGGGTCTGGGGCCAACGTCCTGACTTTC
.,TRBV7-9,.,TRBJ2-2,CASSLMAVGELFF,TGTGCCAGCAGCTTAATGGCAGTCGGGGAGCTGTTTTTT
.,TRBV2,.,TRBJ2-3,CASSLSGDTQYF,TGTGCCAGCAGTCTTAGCGGAGATACGCAGTATTTT
TRBD1,TRBV19,.,TRBJ1-2,CASIGGEGYTF,TGTGCCAGTATAGGGGGCGAGGGCTACACCTTC
.,TRBV6-5,.,TRBJ1-3,CASSPKVFGNTIYF,TGTGCCAGCAGTCCTAAGGTGTTTGGAAACACCATATATTTT
TRBD2,TRBV5-1,.,TRBJ2-3,CASSWTSGGALDTQYF,TGCGCCAGCAGCTGGACTAGCGGGGGGGCATTGGATACGCAGTATTTT
.,TRBV4-1,.,TRBJ1-1,CASNQIGPSTEAFF,TGCGCCAGCAACCAGATTGGTCCGTCCACTGAAGCTTTCTTT
.,TRBV6-5,.,TRBJ2-3,CASSYEVGDTQYF,TGTGCCAGCAGTTACGAGGTCGGGGATACGCAGTATTTT
TRBD2,TRBV18,.,TRBJ2-4,CASSPGTRYEGDIQYF,TGTGCCAGCTCACCCGGGACTAGGTACGAAGGGGACATTCAGTACTTC
.,TRBV2,.,TRBJ2-7,CASSEQGGELPYEQYF,TGTGCCAGCAGTGAGCAAGGCGGGGAACTTCCCTACGAGCAGTACTTC
.,TRBV30,.,TRBJ1-1,CAWIIGGSTEAFF,TGTGCCTGGATAATAGGAGGAAGCACTGAAGCTTTCTTT
.,TRBV15,few,TRBJ2-7,CATSSLIAGKRDEQYF,TGTGCCACCAGCAGTTTAATCGCGGGGAAACGGGACGAGCAGTACTTC
.,TRBV5-4,.,TRBJ2-7,CASSLSPSYEQYF,TGTGCCAGCAGCTTGAGTCCCTCCTACGAGCAGTACTTC
.,TRBV2,.,TRBJ1-5,CASSVGTNQPQHF,TGTGCCAGCAGCGTCGGGACAAATCAGCCCCAGCATTTT
TRBD2,TRBV7-8,.,TRBJ2-1,CASSQVPSGRVYNEQFF,TGTGCCAGCAGCCAGGTCCCCAGCGGGAGGGTCTACAATGAGCAGTTCTTC
TRBD1,TRBV7-2,few,TRBJ1-6,CASSIKGQVNSPLHF,TGTGCCAGCAGCATAAAGGGACAGGTTAATTCACCCCTCCACTTT
TRBD1,TRBV29-1,.,TRBJ1-5,CSVAFRTGAGNQPQHF,TGCAGCGTTGCGTTTAGGACAGGGGCTGGGAATCAGCCCCAGCATTTT
.,TRBV11-2,.,TRBJ1-4,CASSSGARGEKLFF,TGTGCCAGCAGCTCGGGGGCGAGGGGTGAAAAACTGTTTTTT
TRBD1,TRBV4-1,.,TRBJ2-7,CASSQGDRFPLEQYF,TGCGCCAGCAGCCAAGGGGACAGGTTCCCCCTCGAGCAGTACTTC
.,TRBV6-1,few,TRBJ2-7,CASSEQGTATYEQYF,TGTGCCAGCAGTGAACAGGGGACCGCTACCTACGAGCAGTACTTC
TRBD1,TRBV4-1,.,TRBJ1-2,CASSRGQGAYGYTF,TGCGCCAGCAGCCGGGGACAGGGGGCCTATGGCTACACCTTC
.,TRBV2,.,TRBJ2-7,CASTRARVSYEQYF,TGTGCCAGCACCCGAGCGAGGGTCTCCTACGAGCAGTACTTC
.,TRBV29-1,few,TRBJ2-2,CSVEGGGPHRTGELFF,TGCAGCGTTGAAGGTGGCGGGCCCCATCGGACCGGGGAGCTGTTTTTT
.,TRBV30,few,TRBJ1-3,CAWSRRNSGNTIYF,TGTGCCTGGAGCAGACGCAATTCTGGAAACACCATATATTTT
.,TRBV6-5,.,TRBJ1-5,CASSRVVGRNQPQHF,TGTGCCAGCAGCCGGGTGGTGGGGAGGAATCAGCCCCAGCATTTT
.,TRBV30,.,TRBJ1-2,CAWRLKGGSNYGYTF,TGTGCCTGGAGACTCAAGGGGGGATCTAACTATGGCTACACCTTC
.,TRBV29-1,.,TRBJ1-1,CSVGINRNTEAFF,TGCAGCGTTGGTATTAACAGGAACACTGAAGCTTTCTTT
.,TRBV30,.,TRBJ2-3,CAWIAKPAPSRQYF,TGTGCCTGGATCGCCAAACCAGCGCCTAGCAGGCAGTATTTT
.,TRBV25-1,.,TRBJ2-3,CASSESGGGTDTQYF,TGTGCCAGCAGTGAATCAGGGGGGGGAACAGATACGCAGTATTTT
TRBD1,TRBV9,many,TRBJ2-2,CASSDLGGSWGTGELFF,TGTGCCAGCAGCGACCTAGGGGGCAGCTGGGGCACCGGGGAGCTGTTTTTT
.,TRBV18,.,TRBJ2-5,CASSPGQEGTQYF,TGTGCCAGCTCACCTGGACAGGAGGGGACCCAGTACTTC
.,TRBV7-9,.,TRBJ2-7,CASSPRAGYTTVSEQYF,TGTGCCAGCAGTCCTCGAGCAGGGTATACGACGGTCAGCGAGCAGTACTTC
.,TRBV29-1,few,TRBJ1-4,CSVMERTNEKLFF,TGCAGCGTCATGGAACGGACGAATGAAAAACTGTTTTTT
TRBD2,TRBV11-2,few,TRBJ2-1,CASSLTSGLGNEQFF,TGTGCCAGCAGCTTAACTAGCGGGCTGGGTAATGAGCAGTTCTTC
TRBD1,TRBV2,.,TRBJ1-2,CAMQQGAYGYTF,TGTGCCATGCAACAGGGGGCCTATGGCTACACCTTC
.,TRBV2,once,TRBJ2-7,CASTGALSYEQYF,TGTGCCAGCACAGGGGCCTTATCCTACGAGCAGTACTTC
.,TRBV30,.,TRBJ2-6,CAWSSSGANVLTF,TGTGCCTGGAGTTCTTCTGGGGCCAACGTCCTGACTTTC
TRBD1,TRBV5-1,.,TRBJ2-2,CASSRQGPSNTGELFF,TGCGCCAGCAGCCGACAGGGGCCCTCGAACACCGGGGAGCTGTTTTTT
.,TRBV7-9,.,TRBJ1-1,CASSRDMNTEAFF,TGTGCCAGCAGCAGGGATATGAACACTGAAGCTTTCTTT
.,TRBV5-1,.,TRBJ2-3,CASSLAVDTQYF,TGCGCCAGCAGCCTAGCTGTGGATACGCAGTATTTT
TRBD2,TRBV7-3,.,TRBJ2-4,CASSLTAGGGIAKNIQYF,TGTGCCAGCAGCTTAACAGCGGGAGGGGGAATAGCCAAAAACATTCAGTACTTC
.,TRBV6-1,.,TRBJ1-1,CASSFDQAAFF,TGTGCCAGCAGTTTTGACCAAGCAGCTTTCTTT
TRBD1,TRBV6-5,.,TRBJ1-1,CASSFIQGRTSEAFF,TGTGCCAGCAGTTTCATACAGGGGCGGACTTCTGAAGCTTTCTTT
.,TRBV21-1,.,TRBJ2-6,CASSKAGAGGANVLTF,TGTGCCAGCAGCAAAGCTGGGGCCGGTGGGGCCAACGTCCTGACTTTC
.,TRBV30,.,TRBJ2-1,CAWRYDRSRVNEQFF,TGTGCCTGGAGATATGACCGCAGTAGAGTTAATGAGCAGTTCTTC
TRBD1,TRBV6-6,few,TRBJ1-2,CASSYSGRGDYGYTF,TGTGCCAGCAGTTATTCGGGCAGGGGGGACTATGGCTACACCTTC
.,TRBV5-1,.,TRBJ2-7,CASSPDWAGSYEQYF,TGCGCCAGCAGCCCGGACTGGGCGGGCTCCTACGAGCAGTACTTC